A selection of T cell receptor beta chains follows, all from one sample in a study of cytomegalovirus exposure and HLA in healthy donors. Only in-frame clones appear in the TCRdb table, and some are missing; sequencing was by immunoSEQ multiplex PCR. This sample has 200,000 to 250,000 clones, with 75% to 90% found just once. Sequencing used PBMCs. The source of these receptors is a woman aged 18-29 years in good health and CMV-seronegative. Each CDR3 is given with its conserved first and last residue. D genes are given only for firm matches. Some rows mark clone size as missing; the rest say once, few, many or name a class of expanded clone.

CDR3 DNA,CDR3 protein,D gene,J gene,V gene,clone size
TGTGCCTGGACTAGACTAGCGGGAGGACCCGGGGAGCTGTTTTTT,CAWTRLAGGPGELFF,TRBD2,TRBJ2-2,TRBV30,.
TGTGCCAGCTCACCCGCAGGGCCCCGGGAGCAGTACTTC,CASSPAGPREQYF,.,TRBJ2-7,TRBV18,few
TGTGCCAGCAGTCACCGTGGGACTCCCCAAGAGACCCAGTACTTC,CASSHRGTPQETQYF,.,TRBJ2-5,TRBV27,.
TGTGCCAGCAGCGCTCCCGGACAGAATGAAAAACTGTTTTTT,CASSAPGQNEKLFF,.,TRBJ1-4,TRBV9,.
TGTGCCAGCAGCGCATCCGGGACAGGCGGCTATGGCTACACCTTC,CASSASGTGGYGYTF,TRBD1,TRBJ1-2,TRBV5-6,.
TGTGCCAGCAGCCCTTGGGTGAACACTGAAGCTTTCTTT,CASSPWVNTEAFF,.,TRBJ1-1,TRBV11-2,.
TGTGCCAGCAGTGAACGACAGGGGACCTACGAGCAGTACTTC,CASSERQGTYEQYF,TRBD1,TRBJ2-7,TRBV6-1,.
TGTGCCAGCTCACCACAGGGGGCGAACACCGGGGAGCTGTTTTTT,CASSPQGANTGELFF,.,TRBJ2-2,TRBV18,.
TGTGCCAGCGAGGAGGGTCCCCAGTACTTC,CASEEGPQYF,.,TRBJ2-5,TRBV11-2,.
TGTGCCAGCAGTTCATTCAACAGGAGAGGAAACACCATATATTTT,CASSSFNRRGNTIYF,.,TRBJ1-3,TRBV28,.
TGTGCCAGCAGCTTATCCGGGGGCTCTGGAAACACCATATATTTT,CASSLSGGSGNTIYF,.,TRBJ1-3,TRBV7-3,.
TGTGCCAGCAGTCTAAGTACGGGGGCCTACACTGAAGCTTTCTTT,CASSLSTGAYTEAFF,.,TRBJ1-1,TRBV27,once
TGTGCCAGCAGGACCGGGAATCGGCCCCAGCATTTT,CASRTGNRPQHF,.,TRBJ1-5,TRBV6-1,.
TGCGCCAGCAGCTTGATCGGGGGCTCGAACACTGAAGCTTTCTTT,CASSLIGGSNTEAFF,.,TRBJ1-1,TRBV5-1,.
TGCAGTGCCGACAGAGGCTACGAGCAGTACTTC,CSADRGYEQYF,.,TRBJ2-7,TRBV20-1,.
TGTGCCAGCAGCTCACCGGGGCTAGCGGGAGACCTCTCCTACAATGAGCAGTTCTTC,CASSSPGLAGDLSYNEQFF,TRBD2,TRBJ2-1,TRBV11-2,.
TGTGCCAGCGAATCGGGCGTTTATGGCTACACCTTC,CASESGVYGYTF,.,TRBJ1-2,TRBV28,.
TGTGCCAGCAGCCGTACAGATACGCAGTATTTT,CASSRTDTQYF,.,TRBJ2-3,TRBV6-1,once
TGCGCCAGCAGCTTGGCCCGGGGCGGGCCCGGGGGAATCTACAATGAGCAGTTCTTC,CASSLARGGPGGIYNEQFF,.,TRBJ2-1,TRBV5-1,.
TGTGCCAGCAGGCCCCTGGGGGGGCGAAACTATGGCTACACCTTC,CASRPLGGRNYGYTF,.,TRBJ1-2,TRBV27,.
TGTGCCAGCAGCCCGGGGACAACAGATACGCAGTATTTT,CASSPGTTDTQYF,.,TRBJ2-3,TRBV13,.
TGTGCCAGCAGCGTAGTGGCGGGGGGGCCGTCTGAGCAGTTCTTC,CASSVVAGGPSEQFF,TRBD2,TRBJ2-1,TRBV9,.
TGTGCCAGCAGCTACAGCGCTGATACGCAGTATTTT,CASSYSADTQYF,.,TRBJ2-3,TRBV5-6,.
TGTGCCAGCAGCGCGGGGGACATGAGCTACGAGCAGTACTTC,CASSAGDMSYEQYF,.,TRBJ2-7,TRBV13,.
TGCAGCGTTGGACAGGGTAATTACAATGAGCAGTTCTTC,CSVGQGNYNEQFF,TRBD1,TRBJ2-1,TRBV29-1,.
TGTGCCAGCTGGGGGACTAGCGGGACCACAGATACGCAGTATTTT,CASWGTSGTTDTQYF,TRBD2,TRBJ2-3,TRBV5-4,.
TGTGCCTGGAGCTCTGGGGCCAACGTCCTGACTTTC,CAWSSGANVLTF,.,TRBJ2-6,TRBV30,.
TGTGCAAGTCGCGGTGGGCGGGAGACCTACAATGAGCAGTTCTTC,CASRGGRETYNEQFF,.,TRBJ2-1,TRBV12-2,.
TGTGCCAGCAGCCCTAACACTGAAGCTTTCTTT,CASSPNTEAFF,.,TRBJ1-1,TRBV2,.
TGTGCCAGCGGTCAACAGTCGAACACCGGGGAGCTGTTTTTT,CASGQQSNTGELFF,.,TRBJ2-2,TRBV2,few
TGTGCCAGCAGAATGGGACAGGGAACTGAAGCTTTCTTT,CASRMGQGTEAFF,TRBD1,TRBJ1-1,TRBV2,.
TGTGCCTCCGACGGGGAAGGGGGACGTCAGCCCCAGCATTTT,CASDGEGGRQPQHF,.,TRBJ1-5,TRBV30,.
TGCGCCAGCAGCGGGACAGTGAACACCGGGGAGCTGTTTTTT,CASSGTVNTGELFF,TRBD1,TRBJ2-2,TRBV5-1,.
TGTGCCAGCAGACGGGAGCCGGGACAGAGATATCAGCCCCAGCATTTT,CASRREPGQRYQPQHF,TRBD1,TRBJ1-5,TRBV6-7,.
TGTGCCAGCAGCTTAGTGAGGGGGAGCTCCTACGAGCAGTACTTC,CASSLVRGSSYEQYF,.,TRBJ2-7,TRBV7-9,once
TGTGCCAGCAGCGCTGCGGGACTAGCGGGAGGGTTTGAGCAGTTCTTC,CASSAAGLAGGFEQFF,TRBD2,TRBJ2-1,TRBV9,.
TGTGCCAGCAGTTTGTCTAGGATGGGAAATGAGCAGTTCTTC,CASSLSRMGNEQFF,.,TRBJ2-1,TRBV27,.
TGTGCCAGCAGCTCCACAGGGATTGCTGAAGCTTTCTTT,CASSSTGIAEAFF,.,TRBJ1-1,TRBV6-1,.
TGTGCCAGCAGCCCCCGGGACAGAGGTCCAGATACGCAGTATTTT,CASSPRDRGPDTQYF,TRBD1,TRBJ2-3,TRBV5-4,.
TGTGCCTGGAGTACAGGGTTGAACACTGAAGCTTTCTTT,CAWSTGLNTEAFF,.,TRBJ1-1,TRBV30,once